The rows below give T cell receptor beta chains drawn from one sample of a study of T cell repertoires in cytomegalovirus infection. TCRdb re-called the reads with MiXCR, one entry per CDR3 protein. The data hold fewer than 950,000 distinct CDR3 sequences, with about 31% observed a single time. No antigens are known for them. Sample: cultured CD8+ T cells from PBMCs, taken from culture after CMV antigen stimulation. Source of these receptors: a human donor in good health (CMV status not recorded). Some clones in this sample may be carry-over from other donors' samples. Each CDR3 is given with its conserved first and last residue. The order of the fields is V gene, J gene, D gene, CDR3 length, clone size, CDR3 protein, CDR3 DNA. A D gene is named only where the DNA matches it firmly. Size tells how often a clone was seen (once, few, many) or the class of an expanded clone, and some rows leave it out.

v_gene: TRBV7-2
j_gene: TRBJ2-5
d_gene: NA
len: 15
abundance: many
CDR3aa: CASSLVGGAQETQYF
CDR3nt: TGTGCCAGCAGCTTAGTCGGGGGCGCACAAGAGACCCAGTACTTC

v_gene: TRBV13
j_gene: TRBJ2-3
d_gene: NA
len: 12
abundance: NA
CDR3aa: CASSSTLDTQYF
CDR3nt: TGTGCCAGCAGCTCCACCCTCGATACGCAGTATTTT

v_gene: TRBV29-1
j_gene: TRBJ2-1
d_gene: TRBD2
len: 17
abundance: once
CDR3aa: CSVPGLAPSSSYNEQFF
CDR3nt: TGCAGCGTTCCGGGACTAGCCCCATCGAGCTCCTACAATGAGCAGTTCTTC

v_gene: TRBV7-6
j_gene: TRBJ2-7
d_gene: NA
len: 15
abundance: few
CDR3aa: CASSLAAQVALEQYF
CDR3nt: TGTGCCAGCAGCTTAGCTGCACAGGTCGCCCTAGAGCAGTACTTC

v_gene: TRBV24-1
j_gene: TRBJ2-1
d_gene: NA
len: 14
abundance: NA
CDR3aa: CATSDPVLGNEQFF
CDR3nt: TGTGCCACCAGTGATCCCGTATTAGGGAATGAGCAGTTCTTC

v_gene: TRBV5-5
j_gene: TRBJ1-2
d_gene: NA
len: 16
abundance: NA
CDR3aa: CASSQGPTPMATGYTF
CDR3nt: TGTGCCAGCAGCCAGGGACCGACCCCTATGGCTACGGGCTACACCTTC

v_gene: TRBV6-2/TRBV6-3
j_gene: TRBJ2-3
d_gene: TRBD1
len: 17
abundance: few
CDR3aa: CASSYSRTGTGQDTQYF
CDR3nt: TGTGCCAGCAGTTACTCGCGTACCGGGACAGGGCAAGATACGCAGTATTTT

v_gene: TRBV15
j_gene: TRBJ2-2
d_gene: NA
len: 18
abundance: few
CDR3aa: CATSRVLSGFANTGELFF
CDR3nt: TGTGCCACCAGCAGAGTCCTCAGCGGGTTCGCGAACACCGGGGAGCTGTTTTTT

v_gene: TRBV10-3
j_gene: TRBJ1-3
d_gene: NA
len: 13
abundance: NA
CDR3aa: CAIGQVNGNTIYF
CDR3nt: TGTGCCATAGGGCAGGTCAATGGAAACACCATATATTTT

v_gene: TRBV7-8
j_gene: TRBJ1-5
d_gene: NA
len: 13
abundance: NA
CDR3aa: CASRLGGIQPQHF
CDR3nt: TGTGCCAGCAGATTGGGAGGGATTCAGCCCCAGCATTTT

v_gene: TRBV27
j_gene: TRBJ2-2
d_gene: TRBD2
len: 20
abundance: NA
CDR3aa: CASYSLGEGILPTNTGELFF
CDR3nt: TGTGCCAGCTATTCCCTGGGGGAGGGAATCCTACCGACGAACACCGGGGAGCTGTTTTTT

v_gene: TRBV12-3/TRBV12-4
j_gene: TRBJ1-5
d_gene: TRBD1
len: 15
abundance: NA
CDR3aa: CASSLDRGNNQPQHF
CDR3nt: TGTGCCAGCAGTCTGGACAGGGGGAACAATCAGCCCCAGCATTTT

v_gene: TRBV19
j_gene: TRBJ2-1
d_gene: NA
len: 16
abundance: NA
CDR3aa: CASSIPGFPLDNEQFF
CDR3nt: TGTGCCAGTAGTATACCCGGTTTCCCCTTAGACAATGAGCAGTTCTTC

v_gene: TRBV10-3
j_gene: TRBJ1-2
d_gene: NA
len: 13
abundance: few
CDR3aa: CAISQDRTYYDTF
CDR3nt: TGTGCCATCAGTCAAGACAGGACTTATTACGACACCTTC

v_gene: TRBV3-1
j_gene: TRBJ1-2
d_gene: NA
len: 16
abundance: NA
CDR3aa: CASSQLRAPGIYGYTF
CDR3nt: TGTGCCAGCAGCCAACTCCGGGCCCCCGGGATCTATGGCTACACCTTC

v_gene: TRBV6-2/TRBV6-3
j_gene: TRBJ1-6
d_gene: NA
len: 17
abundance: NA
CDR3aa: CAISFQTASSYNSPLHF
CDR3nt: TGTGCCATCAGTTTCCAGACAGCTAGCTCCTATAATTCACCCCTCCACTTT

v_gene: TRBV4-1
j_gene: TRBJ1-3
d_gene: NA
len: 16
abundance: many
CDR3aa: CASSQEPARSGNTIYF
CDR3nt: TGCGCCAGCAGCCAAGAGCCGGCCCGCTCTGGAAACACCATATATTTT